This TCR beta chain was sequenced for a study of T cell responses to AZD1222 COVID-19 vaccine. The data were produced by immunoSEQ multiplex PCR, yet TCRdb's version contains in-frame clones alone and is incomplete. There are 100,000 to 150,000 clones in the sample; approximately 85% occur only once, and 1.5% to 2% lies in the top ten. The CDR3 is 13 residues long. Deletions cut 7 bases from V and 3 bases from J, with 16 bases between. Germline V gene sequence: CDR1 SQVTM, CDR2 ANQGSEA. Study conclusions and caveats: Mapped onto spike, vaccine-associated CD4 TCRs spanned it and were dominant at 160-218 and 743-854. Donors were largely white British and mainly female; clonal diversity was possibly underestimated. Increased Spike-specific TCR breadth and depth were observed after two AZD1222 doses.

Comment on this clone: Its specificity is unknown.

The specimen was peripheral blood, collected on day 0 of AZD1222 vaccination. The V and J genes are TRBV29-1 and TRBJ2-7; D perhaps matches TRBD1 (5 bases). The sequence was obtained from an adult in good health. The CDR3 region is CSAFIGHLYEQYF. DNA of the CDR3: TGCAGCGCGTTTATAGGACATCTCTACGAGCAGTACTTC.